This TCR beta chain was identified in a study of blood T cell repertoires in COVID-19. Study context: The analysed material was cDNA or gDNA that came from T cells, B-cell-depleted T cells, or PBMCs.

Deletions cut 1 base from V and 3 bases from J, with 10 bases between. Germline-derived CDR1 and CDR2 are SEHNR and FQNEAQ (reference sequence). The CDR3 has 15 residues. Per the original methods: Estimates of nucleated cell counts were drawn from the amplification of reference gene primers. The method was immunoSEQ multiplex PCR; TCRdb's version includes in-frame clones alone and lacks a portion of them. V and J calls and clone size are those listed in that table; D and trimming were worked out from the DNA. This table has roughly 520,000 clones, roughly 90% appearing once. Recovered participants had two consecutive negative NP/OP PCR tests, healthcare professional clearance, or symptom resolution.

The chain has TRBV7-9 and TRBJ1-5; D is unresolved. Sequenced sample: PBMCs or T cells enriched from blood (not recorded which). The clonotype comes from a woman between 40 and 50 years old who had recovered from COVID-19. CDR3 residues: CASSLVGRDNQPQHF. The CDR3 nucleotides read TGTGCCAGCAGCTTAGTTGGCCGGGACAATCAGCCCCAGCATTTT.